These 8 T cell receptor beta chains originate from one sample sequenced in a study of OX40 agonist ivuxolimab in advanced cancers. Here immunoSEQ multiplex PCR was the method, and the copy in TCRdb shows in-frame clones only, minus some. The table has about 50,000 clones, 81% seen once. Sample: CD4+ or CD8+ T cells sorted from blood, taken in a trial of the OX40 agonist ivuxolimab. Every receptor here comes from an adult with an advanced solid tumor such as melanoma, head and neck, liver or kidney cancer.

This clone was recorded a few times. This chain uses TRBV2 with TRBJ2-3; no clear D. This CDR3 has 15 residues. Per germline, CDR1 SNHLY and CDR2 FYNNEI. V lost 7 bases to trimming and J lost 0 bases, with 14 bases between them. As DNA, the CDR3 is TGTGCCAGCATCCCCGTGATACCTAGCACAGATACGCAGTATTTT. As protein: CASIPVIPSTDTQYF.

The chain uses TRBV4-3 and TRBJ2-7, with 10 bases identical to TRBD1. Germline CDR1 LGHNA, CDR2 YSLEER. CDR3 length equals 16 residues. Trimming at V came to 0 bases and at J to 3 bases, leaving 5 bases not matched to a gene. The CDR3 loop reads CASSQDPRDRGYEQYF. CDR3 sequence (DNA): TGCGCCAGCAGCCAAGATCCTAGGGACAGGGGCTACGAGCAGTACTTC.

V and J are TRBV5-1 and TRBJ2-3; no clear D. This CDR3 has 15 amino acids. CDR1 is SGHRS, CDR2 YFSETQ, per germline. V was clipped by 2 bases and J by 2 bases, with 12 bases between them. For the CDR3, the DNA is TGCGCCAGCAGCTTTGACTGGCCCGACACAGATACGCAGTATTTT. It translates to CASSFDWPDTDTQYF.

This chain connects TRBV21-1 to TRBJ1-5. TRBV21-1 is annotated as a pseudogene. The CDR3 has 14 amino acids. CDR3 region: CASSLLRGNQPQHF. As DNA, the CDR3 is TGTGCCAGCAGCCTTTTGAGGGGAAATCAGCCCCAGCATTTT.

The chain has TRBV6-5 and TRBJ2-5; D unclear. Germline CDR1 is MNHEY and CDR2 is SVGAGI. This CDR3 contains 11 residues. V lost 5 bases and J 7 bases, leaving 8 bases between the germline ends. The CDR3 sequence is CASSEATTQYF. DNA of the CDR3: TGTGCCAGCAGTGAAGCGACGACCCAGTACTTC.

The chain couples TRBV29-1 to TRBJ2-7, with TRBD2 matching 13 bases. After removal of 3 bases from V and 3 bases from J, the junction contained 11 bases not matched to a gene. The CDR3 loop spans 17 amino acids. The germline gives CDR1 SQVTM, CDR2 ANQGSEA. CDR3 loop: CSVERTSGSLGSYEQYF. Here the CDR3 DNA reads TGCAGCGTTGAGCGGACTAGCGGGAGTCTAGGAAGCTACGAGCAGTACTTC.

The chain recombines TRBV29-1 with TRBJ2-1, with a tentative D call TRBD2 (6 bases). Germline CDR1 is SQVTM and CDR2 is ANQGSEA. The germline V and J ends were trimmed by 7 bases and 2 bases, with 12 bases remaining between them. The CDR3 runs 13 residues. The CDR3 sequence is CSAAGGTYNEQFF. The CDR3 DNA reads as TGCAGCGCTGCGGGCGGGACCTACAATGAGCAGTTCTTC.

V gene TRBV29-1 combines with J gene TRBJ1-1, with 8 bases that match TRBD1. The CDR3 is 13 amino acids. CDR1 is SQVTM, CDR2 ANQGSEA, per germline. V dropped 7 bases and J dropped 2; count of bases not matched to a gene: 6. CDR3 DNA: TGCAGCGCAATAACAGGGGGAAACACTGAAGCTTTCTTT. The encoded protein is CSAITGGNTEAFF.